This T cell receptor (beta chain) was captured in a study of control samples from healthy donors and cancer patients. V was pared by 9 bases and J by 3 bases, with 14 bases between. The CDR3 contains 13 residues. CDR1 is SNHLY, CDR2 FYNNEI, per germline. Assay: immunoSEQ multiplex PCR; the TCRdb copy retains only in-frame clones and omits some. The sample carries some 120,000 clones, over 90% recorded once. This chain connects TRBV2 to TRBJ1-2; no clear D gene. Material: blood. This TCR was sampled from a man aged 25-40 years in good health. The CDR3 sequence is CASQVRRDYGYTF. CDR3 coding DNA: TGTGCCAGTCAGGTCCGAAGGGACTATGGCTACACCTTC.